This T cell receptor beta chain was obtained from a study of T cells in Graves' hyperthyroidism and ophthalmopathy. Study findings and constraints: Ophthalmopathy was distinguished from stable hyperthyroidism by 13 V-J signatures.

The sample holds many counts of this clonotype. Its specificity is unknown. Amplified TCR beta CDR3 regions came from RNA transcripts. HTBI primers were the set used in a first-round RT-PCR of the TCR CDR3. TCRdb analysed the multiplex PCR reads with MiXCR anew, one entry per CDR3 protein. The data hold 700,000 or so distinct CDR3 sequences, with approximately 14% observed a single time. Germline V lookup: CDR1 SNHLY, CDR2 FYNNEI. The CDR3 extends over 13 amino acids. Trimming stripped 3 bases from V and 9 bases from J, with 12 bases between. Clinical symptoms, serum thyroxine and TRAb, thyroid ultrasound and orbital computed tomography together formed the diagnostic basis.

The sequence was collected from a woman in her 50s with Graves' ophthalmopathy. The chain couples TRBV2 to TRBJ2-1; D unresolved. Sequenced material: blood. CDR3 sequence: CASSESSIGEQFF. The CDR3 DNA follows: TGTGCCAGCAGTGAGTCCAGTATCGGTGAGCAGTTCTTC. Combining the CDR3 with reference TRBV2 and TRBJ2-1 gives the whole variable domain EPEVTQTPSHQVTQMGQEVILRCVPISNHLYFYWYRQILGQKVEFLVSFYNNEISEKSEIFDDQFSVERPDGSNFTLKIRSTKLEDSAMYFCASSESSIGEQFFGPGTRLTVL.